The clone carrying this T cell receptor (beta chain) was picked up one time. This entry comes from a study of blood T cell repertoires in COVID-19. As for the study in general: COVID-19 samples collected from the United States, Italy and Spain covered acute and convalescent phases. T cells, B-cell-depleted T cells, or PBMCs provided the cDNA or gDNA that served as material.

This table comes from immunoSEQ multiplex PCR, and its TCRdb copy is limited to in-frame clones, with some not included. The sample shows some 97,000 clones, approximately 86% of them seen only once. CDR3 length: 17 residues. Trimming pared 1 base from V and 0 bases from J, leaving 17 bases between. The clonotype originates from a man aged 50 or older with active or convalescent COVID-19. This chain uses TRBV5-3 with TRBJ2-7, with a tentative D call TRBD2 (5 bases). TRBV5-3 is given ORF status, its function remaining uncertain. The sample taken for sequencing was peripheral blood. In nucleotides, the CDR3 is TGTGCCAGAAGCTTGATCAAGATGGACTTCGACTCCTACGAGCAGTACTTC. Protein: CARSLIKMDFDSYEQYF.